The next 25 T cell receptor beta chains were all read from a single sample in a study of blood T cell repertoires in COVID-19 (dated by TCRdb to about 2020). Library method: the immunoSEQ multiplex PCR assay. Held by TCRdb, this immuneACCESS table contains in-frame sequences only and omits some clones. Under half of the omission traces to an unresolved V gene where checked; the cause of the rest is unknown. The sample data list approximately 230,000 clones, and around 89% of these were observed just once. In total, the top ten clones hold around 6.3% of the sample. What was sequenced was peripheral blood. These receptors originate from a woman aged 25 to 39 with COVID-19, enrolled during active disease.

The rearrangement uses TRBV5-6 and TRBJ2-3, with a weak D call TRBD2 (7 bases). There are 14 residues in the CDR3. Trimming pared 0 bases from V and 5 bases from J, leaving 10 bases between. CDR1 is SGHDT and CDR2 is YYEEEE in the germline V gene. The CDR3 is CASSLVGGEDTQYF. In DNA form, the CDR3 reads TGTGCCAGCAGCTTGGTAGGGGGGGAAGATACGCAGTATTTT.

This clone was seen just once. One end of the junction is discordant with germline, which a read error may explain. The rearrangement uses TRBV10-1 and TRBJ2-3; 10 bases are shared with TRBD2. CDR1 and CDR2 from the germline V gene are WNHNN and SYGVQD (reference sequence). The CDR3 covers 17 residues. This CDR3 is CASSDWGASGSRDTQYF. The CDR3, as DNA: TGCGCCAGCAGTGATTGGGGGGCTAGCGGGAGCAGAGATACGCAGTATTTT.

The genes are TRBV10-1 and TRBJ1-2; 9 bases align to TRBD1. The germline CDR1 and CDR2 sequences are WNHNN and SYGVQD (reference sequence). The CDR3 totals 15 residues. Germline trimming cut 0 bases from V and 4 bases from J; bases unmatched to any gene: 3. CDR3 protein: CASSESLTGGYGYTF. DNA for the CDR3: TGCGCCAGCAGTGAGTCACTGACAGGGGGCTATGGCTACACCTTC.

This chain links TRBV11-2 with TRBJ1-1; 9 bases align to TRBD1. CDR3 length: 14 amino acids. V dropped 3 bases and J dropped 4; count of bases not matched to a gene: 3. Germline CDR1 and CDR2: SGHAT and FQNNGV. The CDR3 region has the DNA TGTGCCAGCAGCTTTGACAGGGGGATCACTGAAGCTTTCTTT. Translating it yields CASSFDRGITEAFF.

The chain is built from TRBV7-6 and TRBJ2-7; D perhaps matches TRBD1 (5 bases). V was clipped by 1 base and J by 2 bases, with 9 bases between them. Germline-derived CDR1 and CDR2 are SGHVS and FNYEAQ. The CDR3 is 14 amino acids. The CDR3 bases are TGTGCCAGCAGCTTAGACCAGGGTCCCTACGAGCAGTACTTC. Amino acid sequence: CASSLDQGPYEQYF.

V and J are TRBV5-1 and TRBJ2-7; D not resolved. Germline CDR1 SGHRS, CDR2 YFSETQ. The ends were cut back, 4 bases at V and 2 bases at J, with 4 bases in the middle. CDR3 size: 11 residues. The DNA for the CDR3 is TGCGCCAGCAGCGAGGCCTACGAGCAGTACTTC. This encodes CASSEAYEQYF.

This chain connects TRBV5-6 to TRBJ1-2, with a tentative D call TRBD1 (6 bases). In germline, CDR1 is SGHDT, CDR2 YYEEEE. The CDR3 is 17 residues long. V lost 3 bases to trimming and J lost 0 bases, with 18 bases between them. CDR3 in DNA: TGTGCCAGCAGCTCACGGGAAGGGGGATATACTAACTATGGCTACACCTTC. The encoded protein is CASSSREGGYTNYGYTF.

CDR3: CASSFEGLAGEYNEQFF. The CDR3 DNA reads TGTGCCAGCAGCTTTGAAGGACTAGCGGGAGAGTACAATGAGCAGTTCTTC. The J gene is TRBJ2-1, the V gene TRBV5-6, with 13 bases matching TRBD2. The germline gives CDR1 SGHDT, CDR2 YYEEEE. This CDR3 has 17 residues. V shed 2 bases and J 4 bases; nucleotides not matched to a gene: 6.

The chain links TRBV18 to TRBJ2-2; no clear D gene. Trimming took 0 bases from V and 1 from J, leaving 15 bases between them. There are 18 residues in the CDR3. In germline, CDR1 is KGHSH, CDR2 LQKENI. CDR3 sequence reads: CASSPPVRAGLNTGELFF. Written as DNA, the CDR3 is TGTGCCAGCTCACCACCGGTACGAGCCGGGTTGAACACCGGGGAGCTGTTTTTT.

Here the CDR3 DNA reads TGTGCCAGCACCCAGGGGGCCTCCTATAATTCACCCCTCCACTTT. Amino acids: CASTQGASYNSPLHF. The chain employs TRBV6-6 and TRBJ1-6; 8 positions agree with TRBD1. V lost 7 bases, J lost 0 bases, and 2 bases stayed unmatched. This CDR3 contains 15 residues. In germline, CDR1 is MNHNY, CDR2 SVGAGI (reference sequence).

The chain recombines TRBV14 with TRBJ1-6; 7 bases match TRBD1. The CDR3 consists of 14 residues. J gave up 10 bases and V 5 bases, and 8 bases lay outside the gene matches. Germline V gene sequence: CDR1 SGHDN, CDR2 FVKESK. This CDR3 reads CASSSTGVQSPLHF. In nucleotides, the CDR3 is TGTGCCAGCAGCTCCACAGGGGTCCAATCACCCCTCCACTTT. The full variable domain, its missing parts supplied by reference TRBV14 and TRBJ1-6, is EAGVTQFPSHSVIEKGQTVTLRCDPISGHDNLYWYRRVMGKEIKFLLHFVKESKQDESGMPNNRFLAERTGGTYSTLKVQPAELEDSGVYFCASSSTGVQSPLHFGNGTRLTVT.

V is TRBV28 and J is TRBJ1-5, with no clear D. This CDR3 comprises 12 residues. V was clipped by 4 bases and J by 11 bases, with 12 bases between them. In germline, CDR1 is MDHEN, CDR2 SYDVKM. CDR3 amino acids: CASSSTPGTQHF. The CDR3 nucleotides are TGTGCCAGCAGTTCGACACCGGGAACCCAGCATTTT.

The rearrangement uses TRBV3-1 (or the pseudogene TRBV3-2) and TRBJ2-5; 11 nucleotides agree with TRBD2. V trimming: 2 bases; J trimming: 4 bases; junction bases outside the gene matches: 6. CDR1 LGHDT and CDR2 YNNKEL come from the germline V gene (reference sequence). CDR3 length equals 16 residues. As DNA, the CDR3 is TGTGCCAGCAGCCAAAATCTAGCGGGGGGCCCAGAGACCCAGTACTTC. Translating gives CASSQNLAGGPETQYF.

This chain uses TRBV6-5 with TRBJ2-2; 10 nucleotides agree with TRBD1. CDR1 is MNHEY, CDR2 SVGAGI, per germline. This CDR3 has 15 amino acids. V was clipped by 6 bases and J by 6 bases; unmatched bases: 7. CDR3 in amino acids: CASRLPGQGSGELFF. CDR3 sequence (DNA): TGTGCCAGCAGACTGCCGGGACAGGGGTCCGGGGAGCTGTTTTTT.

CDR3 bases: TGTGCCAGCAGTCTACCCGAGTACAGGGGTAGAGAGACCCAGTACTTC. This sequence encodes CASSLPEYRGRETQYF. V and J are TRBV28 and TRBJ2-5, with 7 bases aligning to TRBD1. J lost 4 bases, V lost 5 bases, and 13 bases had no gene match. The CDR3 sequence is 16 residues long. Germline loops: CDR1 MDHEN, CDR2 SYDVKM. Full variable domain (missing parts from reference TRBV28 and TRBJ2-5): DVKVTQSSRYLVKRTGEKVFLECVQDMDHENMFWYRQDPGLGLRLIYFSYDVKMKEKGDIPEGYSVSREKKERFSLILESASTNQTSMYLCASSLPEYRGRETQYFGPGTRLLVL.

CDR3 in DNA: TGTGCCAGCAGCCTGGGGGTAGCGGGAAGCATTCAGTACTTC. This sequence encodes CASSLGVAGSIQYF. The chain uses TRBV11-3 and TRBJ2-4, with 8 nucleotides matching TRBD2. The CDR3 has 14 amino acids. The trim removed 5 bases at V and 9 bases at J, leaving 9 bases unmatched. The germline V gene encodes CDR1 SGHNT and CDR2 YENEEA.

The J gene is TRBJ2-7, the V gene TRBV6-7; 9 bases align to TRBD1. TRBV6-7 is given ORF status, its function remaining uncertain. J was trimmed by 2 bases and V by 2 bases; bases with no gene match: 16. The length of the CDR3 is 19 residues. The CDR3 loop reads CASSYEHYSGTGLTYEQYV. Written as DNA, the CDR3 is TGTGCCAGCAGTTACGAACATTATTCAGGGACAGGGTTGACCTACGAGCAGTACGTC.

The V gene is TRBV5-5, the J gene TRBJ2-3; 7 nucleotides line up with TRBD2. The ends lost 9 bases at V and 3 bases at J; junction bases unmatched: 13. Per germline, CDR1 SGHKS and CDR2 YYEKEE (reference sequence). This CDR3 has 15 amino acids. The CDR3 spells CAKSQGRERTDTQYF. Written as DNA, the CDR3 is TGTGCCAAATCTCAAGGGCGGGAGAGGACAGATACGCAGTATTTT. Together with reference TRBV5-5 and TRBJ2-3, the CDR3 gives the full variable domain: DAGVTQSPTHLIKTRGQQVTLRCSPISGHKSVSWYQQVLGQGPQFIFQYYEKEERGRGNFPDRFSARQFPNYSSELNVNALLLGDSALYLCAKSQGRERTDTQYFGPGTRLTVL.

The genes are TRBV6-2 or TRBV6-3 and TRBJ1-2; D is undetermined. The CDR3 sequence is 12 residues long. Germline CDR1 and CDR2: MNHEY and SVGEGT. Trimming shortened V by 4 bases and J by 4 bases, and 7 bases separated the two germline ends. CDR3 nucleotides: TGTGCCAGCAGTTTACATCCCTATGGCTACACCTTC. Residues: CASSLHPYGYTF.

The genes are TRBV29-1 and TRBJ1-3, with 7 bases fitting TRBD1. The CDR3 is made up of 13 amino acids. Germline CDR1 reads SQVTM; CDR2 reads ANQGSEA. V lost 4 bases and J lost 3; bases outside the gene matches: 3. CDR3 residues: CSVGGTVGNTIYF. CDR3 DNA sequence: TGCAGCGTTGGGGGGACAGTTGGAAACACCATATATTTT.

This chain links TRBV6-6 with TRBJ1-3; tentative D call: TRBD1 (6 bases). CDR3 size: 15 residues. V was cut by 7 bases and J by 1 base, with 14 bases left in between. Germline CDR1 is MNHNY and CDR2 is SVGAGI (reference sequence). DNA for the CDR3: TGTGCCAGCATGCCAGGGGCGATATCTGGAAACACCATATATTTT. Translation gives CASMPGAISGNTIYF.

The chain couples TRBV5-1 to TRBJ1-6, with 8 bases fitting TRBD1. Trimming removed 0 bases from V and 6 bases from J; junction bases left unmatched: 14. The germline V gene has CDR1 SGHRS and CDR2 YFSETQ. This CDR3 comprises 19 residues. This CDR3 is CASSLEPLGTGATNSPLHF. Written as DNA, the CDR3 is TGCGCCAGCAGCTTGGAACCACTCGGGACAGGCGCGACTAATTCACCCCTCCACTTT.

The rearrangement links TRBV10-3 to TRBJ2-7, with a weak D call TRBD1 (5 bases). The length of the CDR3 is 16 residues. The V gene's germline CDR1 is ENHRY and CDR2 SYGVKD. V dropped 0 bases and J dropped 8 bases, with 20 bases sitting between them. Here the CDR3 DNA reads TGTGCCATCAGTGAGTCGAGCCAGGGTTTTTCCGCGAAGCAGTACTTC. It codes for CAISESSQGFSAKQYF.

The chain uses TRBV28 and TRBJ1-5; possible D gene TRBD1, 6 bases. CDR1 and CDR2 (germline): MDHEN, SYDVKM. V shed 3 bases and J shed 1 base, with 10 bases lying between them. The CDR3 is 15 residues long. The CDR3 here is CASSFVDRSNQPQHF. As DNA, the CDR3 is TGTGCCAGCAGTTTTGTGGACAGAAGCAATCAGCCCCAGCATTTT.

The genes are TRBV24-1 and TRBJ2-5; maybe TRBD2 (5 bases). V lost 5 bases to trimming and J lost 1 base, with 13 bases between them. CDR3 length: 15 amino acids. Per the germline V gene, CDR1 is KGHDR and CDR2 is SFDVKD. The CDR3 protein is CATSVAEGLQETQYF. The CDR3 nucleotides are TGTGCCACCAGTGTCGCAGAGGGCCTCCAAGAGACCCAGTACTTC.